This is a list of T cell receptor beta chains from one sample in a study of T-cell memory formation after mild COVID-19. One entry per CDR3 protein, called by TCRdb with MiXCR from the 5' RACE reads. The table records around 300,000 distinct CDR3 sequences, more than 13% of them present only once. Sequencing input: PBMCs or a T cell subset sorted from them (not recorded which). The origin of the receptors is a man between 18 and 29 years old who had mild COVID-19 (a few samples of this study predate the infection). Cell type and time point are not known. The CDR3 runs from the conserved cysteine through the conserved F or W. D genes are given only for firm matches. Expanded clones are given a class, and other clones once, few, many or no size at all.

j_call: TRBJ2-7; clone_size: few; d_call: -; v_call: TRBV3-1; cdr3_nt: TGTGCCACCTCTTTACAGGGTTCCTACGAGCAGTACTTC; cdr3_aa: CATSLQGSYEQYF
j_call: TRBJ2-1; clone_size: many; d_call: -; v_call: TRBV4-2; cdr3_nt: TGTGCCAGCAGCCAAGGAGGGGACGGCGATGAGCAGTTCTTC; cdr3_aa: CASSQGGDGDEQFF
j_call: TRBJ1-3; clone_size: few; d_call: -; v_call: TRBV10-1; cdr3_nt: TGCGCCAGCAGCGCTGGATCGGCCCCGGTGGGAAACACCATATATTTT; cdr3_aa: CASSAGSAPVGNTIYF
j_call: TRBJ1-1; clone_size: few; d_call: -; v_call: TRBV3-1; cdr3_nt: TGTGCCAGCAGCCGCTCCGGGGGGAACACTGAAGCTTTCTTT; cdr3_aa: CASSRSGGNTEAFF
j_call: TRBJ1-2; clone_size: many; d_call: -; v_call: TRBV7-2; cdr3_nt: TGTGCCAGCAGCGCGTACGGGACGGATTATGGCTACACCTTC; cdr3_aa: CASSAYGTDYGYTF
j_call: TRBJ1-6; clone_size: few; d_call: TRBD1; v_call: TRBV20-1; cdr3_nt: TGCAGTGCTGACAGGGATAGCAATTCACCCCTCCACTTT; cdr3_aa: CSADRDSNSPLHF
j_call: TRBJ2-3; clone_size: -; d_call: -; v_call: TRBV7-7; cdr3_nt: TGTGCCAGCAGCTTAGCCCCAGGGAGCACAGATACGCAGTATTTT; cdr3_aa: CASSLAPGSTDTQYF
j_call: TRBJ1-5; clone_size: -; d_call: -; v_call: TRBV6-5; cdr3_nt: TGTGCCAGCAGTTACTATGGGGGCCAGCCCCAGCATTTT; cdr3_aa: CASSYYGGQPQHF
j_call: TRBJ2-1; clone_size: few; d_call: -; v_call: TRBV5-4; cdr3_nt: TGTGCCAGCAGTACCGTTACGGAGCGATACAATGAGCAGTTCTTC; cdr3_aa: CASSTVTERYNEQFF
j_call: TRBJ2-1; clone_size: few; d_call: -; v_call: TRBV28; cdr3_nt: TGTGCCTTACAACGGGGCAGGGGAGCCAATGAGCAGTTCTTC; cdr3_aa: CALQRGRGANEQFF
j_call: TRBJ1-1; clone_size: few; d_call: -; v_call: TRBV7-2; cdr3_nt: TGTGCCAGCAGCCGATCACACACTGAAGCTTTCTTT; cdr3_aa: CASSRSHTEAFF
j_call: TRBJ1-4; clone_size: few; d_call: -; v_call: TRBV14; cdr3_nt: TGTGCCAGCAGCCAGATTGGTATGAGTAATGAAAAACTGTTTTTT; cdr3_aa: CASSQIGMSNEKLFF
j_call: TRBJ2-2; clone_size: -; d_call: -; v_call: TRBV2; cdr3_nt: TGTGCCAGCAGTGAGGGTCAAGTGGCGTATAACACCGGGGAGCTGTTTTTT; cdr3_aa: CASSEGQVAYNTGELFF
j_call: TRBJ2-4; clone_size: few; d_call: TRBD1; v_call: TRBV6-5; cdr3_nt: TGTGCCAGCAGTCCCCTCCGGGACAGGGCCAAAAACATTCAGTACTTC; cdr3_aa: CASSPLRDRAKNIQYF
j_call: TRBJ2-2; clone_size: few; d_call: TRBD2; v_call: TRBV4-3; cdr3_nt: TGCGCCAGCAGCCAATTAGCGGGGGGAACGGGCGGGGAGCTGTTTTTT; cdr3_aa: CASSQLAGGTGGELFF
j_call: TRBJ2-1; clone_size: few; d_call: -; v_call: TRBV5-5; cdr3_nt: TGTGCCAGCAGCTTGCTCCATGAGCAGTTCTTC; cdr3_aa: CASSLLHEQFF
j_call: TRBJ2-1; clone_size: few; d_call: -; v_call: TRBV5-1; cdr3_nt: TGCGCCAGCAGCTTGCGCGGGGAAGAGGATGAGCAGTTCTTC; cdr3_aa: CASSLRGEEDEQFF
j_call: TRBJ1-4; clone_size: -; d_call: TRBD1; v_call: TRBV7-9; cdr3_nt: TGTGCCAGCAGCTCCCGACAGGGAAATGAAAAACTGTTTTTT; cdr3_aa: CASSSRQGNEKLFF
j_call: TRBJ2-5; clone_size: few; d_call: -; v_call: TRBV11-2; cdr3_nt: TGTGCCAGCAGCTTAGGACCACTTCTCCCAGAGACCCAGTACTTC; cdr3_aa: CASSLGPLLPETQYF
j_call: TRBJ2-1; clone_size: few; d_call: TRBD2; v_call: TRBV4-1; cdr3_nt: TGCGCCAGCAGCCACTCAGCCGGGACTAGCGGGGGCCAGTTCTTC; cdr3_aa: CASSHSAGTSGGQFF
j_call: TRBJ2-3; clone_size: once; d_call: -; v_call: TRBV30; cdr3_nt: TGTGCCTGGAGTACATGGGGGACTACAGATACGCAGTATTTT; cdr3_aa: CAWSTWGTTDTQYF
j_call: TRBJ1-2; clone_size: few; d_call: -; v_call: TRBV5-1; cdr3_nt: TGCGCCAGCAGCCTATCTCAGGGGAGCAAGGACTATGGCTACACCTTC; cdr3_aa: CASSLSQGSKDYGYTF
j_call: TRBJ2-2; clone_size: few; d_call: TRBD2; v_call: TRBV11-2; cdr3_nt: TGTGCCAGCAGCCCAGCGGGGGGCATCACCGGGGAGCTGTTTTTT; cdr3_aa: CASSPAGGITGELFF
j_call: TRBJ2-2; clone_size: many; d_call: TRBD2; v_call: TRBV18; cdr3_nt: TGTGCCAGCTCACCACCGATAGCGGGGGTCACCGGGGAGCTGTTTTTT; cdr3_aa: CASSPPIAGVTGELFF
j_call: TRBJ1-2; clone_size: -; d_call: -; v_call: TRBV7-3; cdr3_nt: TGTGCCAGCAGCTTAACGGTGGCAGGCGATGGCTACACCTTC; cdr3_aa: CASSLTVAGDGYTF
j_call: TRBJ2-3; clone_size: few; d_call: TRBD2; v_call: TRBV3-1; cdr3_nt: TGTGCCAGCAGCCGGTCGCGGGGGGGGACAGATACGCAGTATTTT; cdr3_aa: CASSRSRGGTDTQYF
j_call: TRBJ1-1; clone_size: -; d_call: -; v_call: TRBV29-1; cdr3_nt: TGCAGCTTCACGCGCCCCCCTGAAGCTTTCTTT; cdr3_aa: CSFTRPPEAFF
j_call: TRBJ2-1; clone_size: -; d_call: TRBD1; v_call: TRBV29-1; cdr3_nt: TGCAGCGTTGAAGGGGACAGGGGGCACTACAATGAGCAGTTCTTC; cdr3_aa: CSVEGDRGHYNEQFF
j_call: TRBJ2-7; clone_size: -; d_call: -; v_call: TRBV27; cdr3_nt: TGTGCCAGCAGAAGGGGGTGGGATTCCTACGAGCAGTACTTC; cdr3_aa: CASRRGWDSYEQYF
j_call: TRBJ2-3; clone_size: few; d_call: -; v_call: TRBV12-3/TRBV12-4; cdr3_nt: TGTGCCAGCAGTTTAATGATGCTCTCAGATACGCAGTATTTT; cdr3_aa: CASSLMMLSDTQYF
j_call: TRBJ1-2; clone_size: -; d_call: TRBD1; v_call: TRBV4-2; cdr3_nt: TGTGCCAGCAGCTTAGACAGGGACAACTATGGCTACACCTTC; cdr3_aa: CASSLDRDNYGYTF
j_call: TRBJ1-2; clone_size: -; d_call: -; v_call: TRBV6-2/TRBV6-3; cdr3_nt: TGTGCCAGCGGGCAGGCTAACTATGGCTACACCTTC; cdr3_aa: CASGQANYGYTF
j_call: TRBJ1-5; clone_size: few; d_call: TRBD1; v_call: TRBV5-1; cdr3_nt: TGCGCCAGCAGCGCGTCAGGGGGCCGGAATCAGCCCCAGCATTTT; cdr3_aa: CASSASGGRNQPQHF
j_call: TRBJ2-1; clone_size: -; d_call: TRBD2; v_call: TRBV7-9; cdr3_nt: TGTGCCAGCAGCTCGCCCCAACTAGCGGGGGGATTAGTTTACAATGAGCAGTTCTTC; cdr3_aa: CASSSPQLAGGLVYNEQFF
j_call: TRBJ2-6; clone_size: -; d_call: -; v_call: TRBV11-2; cdr3_nt: TGTGCCAGCAGAGGTCGGGGGCAAGGGGCCAACGTCCTGACTTTC; cdr3_aa: CASRGRGQGANVLTF
j_call: TRBJ2-2; clone_size: many; d_call: -; v_call: TRBV5-1; cdr3_nt: TGCGCCAGCAGCTTGGGCGGAGCGAACACCGGGGAGCTGTTTTTT; cdr3_aa: CASSLGGANTGELFF
j_call: TRBJ2-7; clone_size: -; d_call: TRBD2; v_call: TRBV4-2; cdr3_nt: TGTGCCAGCAGGGGATTAGCGGGGGGGCCCCGCGAGCAGTACTTC; cdr3_aa: CASRGLAGGPREQYF